This is a list of T cell receptor beta chains from one sample in a study of blood T cell repertoires in COVID-19. TCRdb keeps only in-frame clones here, not all; method: immunoSEQ multiplex PCR. The sample holds tens of thousands of clones, 75% to 90% seen once. The sample comprised peripheral blood. All receptors derive from a woman aged 65 to 85 with acute or convalescent COVID-19. The CDR3 runs from the conserved cysteine through the conserved F or W. D genes are given only for firm matches. Not all rows give a size; the values are once, few, many and, for expanded clones, a class.

j_gene: TRBJ2-5; abundance: .; v_gene: TRBV11-2; d_gene: TRBD1; CDR3nt: TGTGCCAGCAGCCCACAACAGGGGTACCAAGAGACCCAGTACTTC; CDR3aa: CASSPQQGYQETQYF
j_gene: TRBJ1-4; abundance: .; v_gene: TRBV30; d_gene: TRBD1; CDR3nt: TGTGCCTGGAGAGGAGACAGGGACGGAAAACTGTTTTTT; CDR3aa: CAWRGDRDGKLFF
j_gene: TRBJ1-1; abundance: .; v_gene: TRBV12-3/TRBV12-4; d_gene: .; CDR3nt: TGTGCCAGCAGTTCTCCGGTCACTGAAGCTTTCTTT; CDR3aa: CASSSPVTEAFF
j_gene: TRBJ2-7; abundance: .; v_gene: TRBV6-5; d_gene: .; CDR3nt: TGTGCCAGCAGTTACGGGAGATTATACGAGCAGTACTTC; CDR3aa: CASSYGRLYEQYF
j_gene: TRBJ2-2; abundance: .; v_gene: TRBV6-2/TRBV6-3; d_gene: .; CDR3nt: TGTGCCAGCAGCCCCCAGGCAGGGGGGCGGGTCACCGGGGAGCTGTTTTTT; CDR3aa: CASSPQAGGRVTGELFF
j_gene: TRBJ1-4; abundance: few; v_gene: TRBV7-2; d_gene: .; CDR3nt: TGTGCCAGCAGCTCAACTACGAAAAATGAAAAACTGTTTTTT; CDR3aa: CASSSTTKNEKLFF
j_gene: TRBJ2-7; abundance: .; v_gene: TRBV27; d_gene: .; CDR3nt: TGTGCCAGCAAGGGCAGGGTCCACGAGCAGTACTTC; CDR3aa: CASKGRVHEQYF
j_gene: TRBJ1-1; abundance: .; v_gene: TRBV30; d_gene: .; CDR3nt: TGTGCCTGGAGTGTTGGGCCCACTGAAGCTTTCTTT; CDR3aa: CAWSVGPTEAFF
j_gene: TRBJ2-3; abundance: .; v_gene: TRBV7-9; d_gene: .; CDR3nt: TGTGCCAGCAGCGCCCGCGTCGGACAGGGAGGGGCAGATACGCAGTATTTT; CDR3aa: CASSARVGQGGADTQYF
j_gene: TRBJ1-5; abundance: .; v_gene: TRBV5-1; d_gene: .; CDR3nt: TGCGCCAGCAGCTTATCGGGGGGGAATCAGCCCCAGCATTTT; CDR3aa: CASSLSGGNQPQHF